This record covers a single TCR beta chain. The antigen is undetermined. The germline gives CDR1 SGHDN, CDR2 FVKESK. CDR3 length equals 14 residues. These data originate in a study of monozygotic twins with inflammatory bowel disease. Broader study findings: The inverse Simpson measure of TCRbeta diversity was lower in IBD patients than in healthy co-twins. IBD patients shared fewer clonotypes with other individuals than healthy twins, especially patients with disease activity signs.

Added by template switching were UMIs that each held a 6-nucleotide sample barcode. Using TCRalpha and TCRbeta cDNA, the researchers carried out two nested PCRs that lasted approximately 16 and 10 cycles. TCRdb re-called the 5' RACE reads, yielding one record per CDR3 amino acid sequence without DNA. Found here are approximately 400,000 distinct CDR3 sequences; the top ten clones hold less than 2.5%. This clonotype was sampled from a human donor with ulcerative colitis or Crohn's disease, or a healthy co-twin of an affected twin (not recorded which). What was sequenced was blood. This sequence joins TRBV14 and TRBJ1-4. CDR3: CASSQEGPSGKLFF.